Below are 19 T cell receptor beta chains sequenced from a single sample in a study of cytomegalovirus exposure and HLA in healthy donors (dated by TCRdb to 2016 to 2017). Library construction relied on the immunoSEQ multiplex PCR assay. For the multiplex PCR, a mixture combining 60 forward primers for TCR Vbeta segments and 13 reverse primers for TCR Jbeta segments was used. The source is immuneACCESS, and TCRdb retained only in-frame sequences with V and J called. Part of the clones is not carried over; for the studies checked, unresolved V genes explain less than half of this, and the remainder is unexplained. This sample is represented by roughly 78,000 clones; roughly 64% of them were singletons. The ten largest clones take up around 5% of the sample. Sequenced: PBMCs. All receptors come from a man younger than 40 in good health and CMV-seropositive.

This sequence joins TRBV28 and TRBJ1-5; TRBD1 is a possible D gene (5 bases). Germline V gives CDR1 MDHEN, CDR2 SYDVKM. Trimming cost V 6 bases and J 6 bases, with 21 bases left between them. The CDR3 has 16 residues. CDR3: CASRWGDRGRSQPQHF. CDR3 DNA: TGTGCCAGCAGGTGGGGGGACCGAGGACGGAGTCAGCCCCAGCATTTT.

The rearrangement uses TRBV5-1 and TRBJ1-2; 9 bases match TRBD1. The CDR3 has 16 amino acids. Germline V gives CDR1 SGHRS, CDR2 YFSETQ. V shed 3 bases and J 0 bases; nucleotides not matched to a gene: 6. CDR3 region: CASSSGQGLTNYGYTF. The CDR3 DNA follows: TGCGCCAGCAGCTCCGGACAGGGGTTGACTAACTATGGCTACACCTTC.

The V and J genes are TRBV5-5 and TRBJ1-6, with D hard to call. V was pared by 1 base and J by 0 bases, with 11 bases between. Looked up from germline, CDR1 is SGHKS and CDR2 is YYEKEE (reference sequence). CDR3 length: 17 residues. CDR3 region: CASSLIHGSSYNSPLHF. The CDR3 region has the DNA TGTGCCAGCAGCTTGATTCACGGGAGCTCCTATAATTCACCCCTCCACTTT.

The chain uses TRBV6-5 and TRBJ1-5; the D is unclear. The germline gives CDR1 MNHEY, CDR2 SVGAGI. This CDR3 contains 15 residues. V lost 0 bases and J 6 bases, leaving 12 bases between the germline ends. In nucleotides, the CDR3 is TGTGCCAGCAGTTACTCACGCGGCCTCGGTCAGCCCCAGCATTTT. Translating it yields CASSYSRGLGQPQHF.

This clone was counted between two and nine times. This chain joins TRBV19 and TRBJ2-5; D unresolved. With 3 bases removed from V and 2 bases from J, the gap between germline ends came to 13 bases. CDR1 and CDR2 (germline): LNHDA, SQIVND (reference sequence). The CDR3 has 15 amino acids. CDR3 coding DNA: TGTGCCAGTAGTATCTCCAGCGCCCTTCAAGAGACCCAGTACTTC. Its protein is CASSISSALQETQYF.

The chain joins TRBV6-5 to TRBJ2-7; TRBD1 agrees at 10 bases. The CDR3 totals 14 residues. CDR1 is MNHEY, CDR2 SVGAGI, per germline. Losses at the gene ends were 2 bases for V and 2 bases for J; bases not matched to a gene: 0. The CDR3 DNA reads as TGTGCCAGCAGTTACGGGACAGGGGCCTACGAGCAGTACTTC. Amino acids: CASSYGTGAYEQYF.

The rearrangement joins TRBV7-6 to TRBJ2-5, with a possible D match to TRBD1 (6 bases). CDR1 SGHVS and CDR2 FNYEAQ come from the germline V gene. CDR3 length: 15 residues. The V and J ends lost 4 bases and 3 bases respectively, with 15 bases between them. This CDR3 is CASSSSRTDEETQYF. CDR3 nucleotide sequence: TGTGCCAGCAGCTCATCAAGGACAGACGAAGAGACCCAGTACTTC.

The chain is built from TRBV28 and TRBJ1-4; D call uncertain. The CDR3 is 14 residues long. V was clipped by 5 bases and J by 11 bases, with 18 bases between them. Germline-derived CDR1 and CDR2 are MDHEN and SYDVKM. CDR3 sequence (DNA): TGTGCCAGCAGTCCCCCCCGGGAGCTGCGGAAACTGTTTTTT. Its translation: CASSPPRELRKLFF.

This chain joins TRBV15 and TRBJ2-3; D is unresolved. Trimming shortened V by 1 base and J by 0 bases, and 5 bases separated the two germline ends. CDR1 LNHNV and CDR2 YYDKDF come from the germline V gene (reference sequence). The CDR3 consists of 14 residues. The CDR3 is CATSRVLSTDTQYF. Here the CDR3 DNA reads TGTGCCACCAGCAGAGTACTAAGCACAGATACGCAGTATTTT.

This chain links TRBV27 with TRBJ2-3; 11 bases map to TRBD2. V trimming: 3 bases; J trimming: 1 base; junction bases outside the gene matches: 3. CDR3 length equals 16 residues. Germline values: CDR1 MNHEY, CDR2 SMNVEV (reference sequence). The CDR3 coding sequence is TGTGCCAGCAGTTTGATAGCGGGAGGGGGCACAGATACGCAGTATTTT. Residues: CASSLIAGGGTDTQYF.

The chain combines TRBV4-1 with TRBJ1-3; 7 bases align to TRBD1. Germline V gene sequence: CDR1 MGHRA, CDR2 YSYEKL. CDR3 length: 17 amino acids. After removal of 1 base from V and 0 bases from J, the junction contained 6 bases not matched to a gene. CDR3 residues: CASSQVNRGVSGNTIYF. CDR3 in DNA: TGCGCCAGCAGCCAAGTCAACAGGGGTGTCTCTGGAAACACCATATATTTT.

The gene calls are TRBV5-1 and TRBJ1-6; a possible D gene is TRBD1 (5 bases). The CDR3 is made up of 17 amino acids. The V end lost 1 base, the J end lost 9 bases, and 20 bases lay between the germline ends. Germline V lookup: CDR1 SGHRS, CDR2 YFSETQ. The CDR3 loop reads CASSLSGGGLESSPLHF. DNA for the CDR3: TGCGCCAGCAGCTTGTCCGGGGGAGGCTTAGAAAGTTCACCCCTCCACTTT.

The V call is TRBV5-4, the J call TRBJ1-1; TRBD1 matches 7 bases. The CDR3 loop spans 15 amino acids. The V gene end was trimmed by 4 bases and the J gene end by 6 bases; junction bases not matched to a gene: 12. CDR1 and CDR2 (germline): SGHNT, YYREEE (reference sequence). The CDR3 loop reads CASSRRQGEMPEAFF. The CDR3 DNA is TGTGCCAGCAGCAGACGACAGGGCGAGATGCCTGAAGCTTTCTTT.

The rearrangement joins TRBV7-6 to TRBJ2-3; TRBD2 aligns across 7 bases. The CDR3 is 18 amino acids. In germline, CDR1 is SGHVS, CDR2 FNYEAQ. The ends lost 5 bases at V and 2 bases at J; junction bases unmatched: 16. CDR3 amino acids: CASSPQPGGRQITDTQYF. The CDR3 DNA follows: TGTGCCAGCAGCCCACAGCCGGGGGGACGGCAAATCACAGATACGCAGTATTTT.

This chain connects TRBV6-1 to TRBJ2-1, with 10 bases lining up with TRBD2. This CDR3 contains 19 residues. Looked up from germline, CDR1 is MNHNS and CDR2 is SASEGT. J was trimmed by 7 bases and V by 1 base; bases with no gene match: 16. CDR3 in amino acids: CASSEVLAGGLPVVNEQFF. For the CDR3, the DNA is TGTGCCAGCAGTGAAGTCTTAGCGGGGGGCCTCCCCGTGGTAAATGAGCAGTTCTTC.

This clone was counted once. Mismatch with germline at one junction end may stem from a read error. V gene TRBV7-9 combines with J gene TRBJ1-2; 7 nucleotides agree with TRBD1. In germline, CDR1 is SEHNR, CDR2 FQNEAQ (reference sequence). The CDR3 contains 15 residues. The CDR3 sequence is CSSSLGRGQNYGYTF. The CDR3 nucleotides read TGTTCCAGCAGCTTAGGGCGGGGACAGAACTATGGCTACACCTTC.

To note about this clone: Its ends do not fully match the called genes, so a read error is possible. The rearrangement links TRBV7-9 to TRBJ2-1; TRBD2 is a possible D gene (6 bases). The CDR3 runs 13 residues. CDR1 and CDR2 from the germline V gene are SEHNR and FQNEAQ (reference sequence). CDR3 sequence (DNA): TGTGCCAGCAACTTAGGGAGGCTGGGCGGGCAGTTCTTC. As protein: CASNLGRLGGQFF.

The chain couples TRBV7-9 to TRBJ2-7, with 9 positions matching TRBD2. V gave up 3 bases and J gave up 0 bases; unmatched junction bases: 3. Per germline, CDR1 SEHNR and CDR2 FQNEAQ (reference sequence). This CDR3 region has 15 residues. CDR3 sequence: CASSFSGGSSYEQYF. In nucleotides, the CDR3 is TGTGCCAGCAGCTTTAGCGGGGGCAGCTCCTACGAGCAGTACTTC. Complete variable domain (other parts from reference TRBV7-9 and TRBJ2-7): DTGVSQNPRHKITKRGQNVTFRCDPISEHNRLYWYRQTLGQGPEFLTYFQNEAQLEKSRLLSDRFSAERPKGSFSTLEIQRTEQGDSAMYLCASSFSGGSSYEQYFGPGTRLTVT.

The CDR3 protein is CAWSGPGGTDTQYF. In DNA, the CDR3 is TGTGCCTGGAGTGGGCCGGGGGGCACAGATACGCAGTATTTT. This chain joins TRBV30 and TRBJ2-3, with D possibly TRBD2 on 6 matching bases. The CDR3 spans 14 residues. V dropped 1 base and J dropped 1 base, with 9 bases sitting between them. In germline, CDR1 is GTSNPN, CDR2 SVGIG (reference sequence).